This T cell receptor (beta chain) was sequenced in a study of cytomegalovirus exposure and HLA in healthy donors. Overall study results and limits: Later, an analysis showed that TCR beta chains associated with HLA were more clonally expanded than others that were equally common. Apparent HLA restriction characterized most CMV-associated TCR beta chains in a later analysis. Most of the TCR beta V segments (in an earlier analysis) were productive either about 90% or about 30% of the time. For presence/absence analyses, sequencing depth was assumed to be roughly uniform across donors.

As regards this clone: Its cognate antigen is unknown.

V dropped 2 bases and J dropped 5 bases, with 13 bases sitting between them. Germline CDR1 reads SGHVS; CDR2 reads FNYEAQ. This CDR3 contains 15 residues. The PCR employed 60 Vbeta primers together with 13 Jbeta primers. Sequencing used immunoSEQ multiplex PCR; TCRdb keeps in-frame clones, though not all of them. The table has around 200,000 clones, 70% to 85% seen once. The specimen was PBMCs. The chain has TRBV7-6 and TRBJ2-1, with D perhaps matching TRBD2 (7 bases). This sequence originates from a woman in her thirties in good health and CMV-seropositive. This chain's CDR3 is CASSLSGTPNNEQFF. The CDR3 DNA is TGTGCCAGCAGCTTAAGCGGGACACCAAACAATGAGCAGTTCTTC.